This TCR beta chain comes out of a study of shared clonotypes between healthy human individuals. Overall study results and limits: The four-donor shared clonotypes exceeded non-shared clonotypes in generation probability, with non-shared ones scoring lower. The donor pool, a small one, limited the genetic and exposure-history diversity represented.

The input for sorted-subset replicate PCRs was 200 to 250 ng DNA, around 30,000 T cell genomes. Data came from immunoSEQ multiplex PCR; TCRdb stores just in-frame clones and leaves some out. The sample has some 2.1 million clones; around 95% are singletons. Splitting of CD4+ cells produced CD45RA+ naive and CD45RA-negative memory subsets. To note about this clone: Its matching antigen is unknown.

This sequence was found in a man aged 18 to 30 in good health. Source material: naive CD4+ T cells sorted from blood. The subset denotes: CD45RA+ positively selected.

CDR3 DNA: TGTGCCTGGAGCACAGGGTTCAGGAATGAGCAGTTCTTC. Translation: CAWSTGFRNEQFF. The chain recombines TRBV30 with TRBJ2-1; D is possibly TRBD1 (6 bases). CDR1 and CDR2 (germline): GTSNPN, SVGIG (reference sequence). V was shortened by 3 bases and J by 7 bases, with 13 bases between the two germline ends. This CDR3 is built from 13 residues. Supplemented by reference TRBV30 and TRBJ2-1, the full variable domain reads SQTIHQWPATLVQPVGSPLSLECTVEGTSNPNLYWYRQAAGRGLQLLFYSVGIGQISSEVPQNLSASRPQDRQFILSSKKLLLSDSGFYLCAWSTGFRNEQFFGPGTRLTVL.